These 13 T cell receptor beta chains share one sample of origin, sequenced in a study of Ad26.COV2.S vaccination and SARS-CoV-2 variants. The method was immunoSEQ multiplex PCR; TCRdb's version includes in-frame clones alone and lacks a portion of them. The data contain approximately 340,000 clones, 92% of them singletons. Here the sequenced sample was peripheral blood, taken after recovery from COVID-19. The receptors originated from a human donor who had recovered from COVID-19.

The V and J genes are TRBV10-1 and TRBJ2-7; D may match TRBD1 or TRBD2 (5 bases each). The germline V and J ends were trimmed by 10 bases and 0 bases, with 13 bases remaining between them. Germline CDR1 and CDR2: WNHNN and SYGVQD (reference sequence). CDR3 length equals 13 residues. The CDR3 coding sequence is TGCGCCACCAACCGGGACGTCTCCTACGAGCAGTACTTC. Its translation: CATNRDVSYEQYF.

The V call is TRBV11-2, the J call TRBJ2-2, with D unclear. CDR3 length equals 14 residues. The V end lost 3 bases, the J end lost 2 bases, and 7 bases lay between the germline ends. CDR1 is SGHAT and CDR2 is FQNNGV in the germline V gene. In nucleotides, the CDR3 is TGTGCCAGCAGCTTCGATCTTAACACCGGGGAGCTGTTTTTT. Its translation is CASSFDLNTGELFF. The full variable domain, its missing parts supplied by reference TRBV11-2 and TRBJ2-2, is EAGVAQSPRYKIIEKRQSVAFWCNPISGHATLYWYQQILGQGPKLLIQFQNNGVVDDSQLPKDRFSAERLKGVDSTLKIQPAKLEDSAVYLCASSFDLNTGELFFGEGSRLTVL.

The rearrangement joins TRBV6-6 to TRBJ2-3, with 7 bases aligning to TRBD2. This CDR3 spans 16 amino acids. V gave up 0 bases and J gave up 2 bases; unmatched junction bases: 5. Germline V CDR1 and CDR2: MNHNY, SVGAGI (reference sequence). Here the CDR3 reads CASSYSLADLTDTQYF. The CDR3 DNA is TGTGCCAGCAGTTACTCCCTAGCGGACCTCACAGATACGCAGTATTTT.

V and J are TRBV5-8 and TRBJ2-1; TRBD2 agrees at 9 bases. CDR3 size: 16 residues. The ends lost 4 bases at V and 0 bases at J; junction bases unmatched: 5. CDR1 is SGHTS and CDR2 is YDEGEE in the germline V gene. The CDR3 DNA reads TGTGCCAGCAGCCCTAGCGGGGCAAGCTCCTACAATGAGCAGTTCTTC. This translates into CASSPSGASSYNEQFF. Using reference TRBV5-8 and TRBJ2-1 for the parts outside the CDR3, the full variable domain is EAGVTQSPTHLIKTRGQQATLRCSPISGHTSVYWYQQALGLGLQFLLWYDEGEERNRGNFPPRFSGRQFPNYSSELNVNALELEDSALYLCASSPSGASSYNEQFFGPGTRLTVL.

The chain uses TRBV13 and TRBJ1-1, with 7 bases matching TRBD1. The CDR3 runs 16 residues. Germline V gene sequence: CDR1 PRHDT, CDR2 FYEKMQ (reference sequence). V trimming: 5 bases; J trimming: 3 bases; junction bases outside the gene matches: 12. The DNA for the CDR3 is TGTGCCAGCAGCCCACTACAGGGGACGGGTGACACTGAAGCTTTCTTT. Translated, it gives CASSPLQGTGDTEAFF.

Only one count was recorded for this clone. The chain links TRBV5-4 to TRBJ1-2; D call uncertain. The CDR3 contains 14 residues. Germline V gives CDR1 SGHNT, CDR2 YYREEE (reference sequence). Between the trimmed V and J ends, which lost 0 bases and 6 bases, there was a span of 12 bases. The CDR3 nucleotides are TGTGCCAGCAGCTTGGTGGGGAGACCCGATGGCTACACCTTC. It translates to CASSLVGRPDGYTF.

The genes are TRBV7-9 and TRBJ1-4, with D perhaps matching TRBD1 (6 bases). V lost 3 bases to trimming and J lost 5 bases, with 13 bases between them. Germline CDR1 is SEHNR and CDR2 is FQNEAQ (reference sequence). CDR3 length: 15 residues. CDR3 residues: CASSLLGQTNEKLFF. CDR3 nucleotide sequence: TGTGCCAGCAGCTTGTTGGGACAAACAAATGAAAAACTGTTTTTT.

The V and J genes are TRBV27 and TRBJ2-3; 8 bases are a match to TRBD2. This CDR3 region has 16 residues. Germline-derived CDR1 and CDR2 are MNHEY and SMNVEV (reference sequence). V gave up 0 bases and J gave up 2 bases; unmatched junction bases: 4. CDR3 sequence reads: CASSLSAGGYTDTQYF. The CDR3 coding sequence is TGTGCCAGCAGTTTATCGGCGGGGGGTTACACAGATACGCAGTATTTT.

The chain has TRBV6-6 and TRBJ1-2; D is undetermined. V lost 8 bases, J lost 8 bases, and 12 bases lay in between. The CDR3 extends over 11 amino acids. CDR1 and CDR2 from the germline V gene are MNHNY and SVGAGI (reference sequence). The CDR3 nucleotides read TGTGCCAGCCAAAGGATGGAGGGCTACACCTTC. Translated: CASQRMEGYTF.

CDR3 residues: CASSLGQGPTYEQYF. Here the CDR3 DNA reads TGTGCCAGCAGCTTAGGACAGGGCCCAACCTACGAGCAGTACTTC. V and J are TRBV9 and TRBJ2-7; 8 nucleotides agree with TRBD1. This CDR3 is built from 15 residues. Losses at the gene ends were 4 bases for V and 2 bases for J; bases not matched to a gene: 8. CDR1 and CDR2 from the germline V gene are SGDLS and YYNGEE.

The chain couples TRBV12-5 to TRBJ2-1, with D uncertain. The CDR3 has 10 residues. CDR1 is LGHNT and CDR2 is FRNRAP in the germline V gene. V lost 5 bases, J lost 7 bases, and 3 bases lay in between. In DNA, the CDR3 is TGTGCTAGTGGTATTAATGAGCAGTTCTTC. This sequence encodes CASGINEQFF.

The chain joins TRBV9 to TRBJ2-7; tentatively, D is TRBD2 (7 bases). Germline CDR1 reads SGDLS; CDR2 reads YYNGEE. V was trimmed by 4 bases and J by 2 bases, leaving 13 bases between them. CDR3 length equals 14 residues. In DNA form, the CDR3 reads TGTGCCAGCAGCCCGAGGGAGGGGGCCTACGAGCAGTACTTC. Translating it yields CASSPREGAYEQYF.

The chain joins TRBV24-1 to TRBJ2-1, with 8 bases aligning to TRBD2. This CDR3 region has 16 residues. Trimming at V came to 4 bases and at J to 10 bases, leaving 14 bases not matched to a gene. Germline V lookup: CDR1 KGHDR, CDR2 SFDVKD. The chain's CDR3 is CATSDPTGGGSGEQFF. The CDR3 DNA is TGTGCCACCAGTGACCCCACGGGGGGGGGTAGTGGCGAGCAGTTCTTC.